This T cell receptor (beta chain) was retrieved from a study of blood T cell repertoires in COVID-19. CDR3 size: 14 residues. The germline V and J ends were trimmed by 3 bases and 1 base, with 9 bases remaining between them. Germline V gene sequence: CDR1 MNHEY, CDR2 SMNVEV (reference sequence). Original processing methods: Reference gene primers were amplified, and this amplification served to estimate nucleated cell counts. TCRdb's table, derived via immunoSEQ multiplex PCR, lists solely in-frame clones and lacks some. V and J calls and clone size are copied from that table; D and trimming were computed from the DNA. The sample holds roughly 330,000 clones, 70% to 90% seen once. Participants spanned ages about 18 to 100 years and resided in some 22 US areas. Participant reports of clinical history set cohort assignment.

Material: PBMCs or T cells enriched from blood (not recorded which). The origin of this receptor is a woman aged 18-35 years who had recovered from COVID-19. The V call is TRBV27, the J call TRBJ1-1; D not resolved. CDR3 residues: CASSFLGENTEAFF. The CDR3 DNA reads TGTGCCAGCAGTTTTCTGGGAGAGAACACTGAAGCTTTCTTT.